This record concerns one T cell receptor (beta chain) sequence. The target antigen is unknown. The data belong to a study of type 1 and type 2 diabetes patients. Study-level results: In type 2 diabetes, highly-expanded CD4+ clones took a median around 4% of reads.

PCR was run on genomic DNA. Amplification of the beta chain CDR3 used 30 forward and 13 reverse multiplex primers. TCRdb processed the multiplex PCR reads anew with MiXCR; each CDR3 protein has one entry. There are 250,000 or so distinct CDR3 sequences in the sample; more than 40% occur only once, and roughly an eighth lies in the top ten. V lost 5 bases, J lost 4 bases, and 6 bases stayed unmatched. Germline CDR1 and CDR2: SGHTA and FQGTGA. This CDR3 is built from 17 residues. The sample comprised peripheral blood mononuclear cells (PBMCs). This TCR was recovered from a man aged 18 to 29 with type 2 diabetes. V is TRBV7-3 and J is TRBJ2-3; 16 nucleotides line up with TRBD2. For the CDR3, the DNA is TGTGCCAGCAGCCAGGGACTAGCGGGAGGGCCATCAGATACGCAGTATTTT. Translation gives CASSQGLAGGPSDTQYF.